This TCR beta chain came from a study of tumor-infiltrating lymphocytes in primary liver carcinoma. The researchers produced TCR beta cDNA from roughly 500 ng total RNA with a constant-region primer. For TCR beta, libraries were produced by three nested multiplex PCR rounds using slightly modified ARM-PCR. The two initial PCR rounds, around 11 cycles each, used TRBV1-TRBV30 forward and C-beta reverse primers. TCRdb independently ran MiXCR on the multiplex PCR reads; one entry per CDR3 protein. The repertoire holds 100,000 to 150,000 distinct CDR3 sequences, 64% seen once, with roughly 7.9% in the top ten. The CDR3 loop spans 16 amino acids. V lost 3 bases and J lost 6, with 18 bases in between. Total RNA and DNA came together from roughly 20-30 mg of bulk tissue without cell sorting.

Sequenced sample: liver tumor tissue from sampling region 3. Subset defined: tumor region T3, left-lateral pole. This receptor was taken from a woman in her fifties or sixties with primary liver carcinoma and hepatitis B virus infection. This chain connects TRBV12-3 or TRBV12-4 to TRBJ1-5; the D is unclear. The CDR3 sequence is CASSFGHPSMGQPQHF. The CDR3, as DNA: TGTGCCAGCAGTTTCGGTCATCCCTCCATGGGTCAGCCCCAGCATTTT.